The clone carrying this TCR beta chain was counted at least ten times. The entry originates in a study of Graves' ophthalmopathy and Graves' hyperthyroidism. The germline V gene has CDR1 PRHDT and CDR2 FYEKMQ (reference sequence). J was trimmed by 5 bases and V by 6 bases; bases with no gene match: 14. The CDR3 loop spans 18 amino acids. The TCR beta CDR3 regions underwent amplification from RNA transcripts. Second-round multiplex PCR followed a first-round RT-PCR using HTBI primers. MiXCR, run by TCRdb on the multiplex PCR reads, gives a single entry per CDR3 protein. Among under 250,000 distinct CDR3 sequences, roughly 21% were seen once, and the ten largest hold about 46%. Fresh peripheral blood (more than 9 ml) yielded the PBMCs.

This chain connects TRBV13 to TRBJ2-7, with 15 bases aligning to TRBD2. This receptor was taken from a woman between 45 and 60 years old with Graves' ophthalmopathy. Sequenced input: peripheral blood. This chain's CDR3 is CASRRGGLAGGPGNEQYF. The CDR3 DNA reads as TGTGCCAGCAGGAGGGGTGGACTAGCGGGAGGGCCGGGAAACGAGCAGTACTTC.